A single sample gave rise to the 5 T cell receptor beta chains below, sequenced in a study of blood T cell repertoires in COVID-19. The table came from immunoSEQ multiplex PCR; TCRdb's copy has only in-frame clones and leaves some out. The sample carries 260,000 or so clones, about four fifths recorded once. Sequencing used peripheral blood. The source of these receptors is a woman aged 80 or over with COVID-19, enrolled during active disease.

The V and J genes are TRBV6-4 and TRBJ1-2; 11 bases fit TRBD1. Germline V gene sequence: CDR1 MRHNA, CDR2 SNTAGT. V lost 6 bases and J lost 4; bases outside the gene matches: 7. The CDR3 is 15 residues long. Here the CDR3 DNA reads TGTGCCAGCAGGGCCGGGACAGGGGGGATCTATGGCTACACCTTC. Translated: CASRAGTGGIYGYTF.

This sequence joins TRBV13 and TRBJ2-4; D is undetermined. The germline CDR1 and CDR2 sequences are PRHDT and FYEKMQ (reference sequence). V shed 3 bases and J shed 0 bases, with 12 bases lying between them. The CDR3 spans 16 residues. The CDR3 bases are TGTGCCAGCAGCTTGGCAGGCCCTCTAGCCAAAAACATTCAGTACTTC. Amino acids: CASSLAGPLAKNIQYF.

In its sample, this clone was seen a few times. The chain couples TRBV30 to TRBJ1-2, with D perhaps matching TRBD1 (5 bases). V lost 4 bases to trimming and J lost 6 bases, with 12 bases between them. This CDR3 region has 12 residues. Germline assignment: CDR1 GTSNPN and CDR2 SVGIG (reference sequence). The CDR3 loop is CAWIQGGDGYTF. The CDR3 region has the DNA TGTGCCTGGATCCAGGGAGGGGATGGCTACACCTTC.

The chain carries TRBV25-1 and TRBJ1-2, with D uncertain. The CDR3 runs 15 residues. V lost 5 bases, J lost 4 bases, and 17 bases lay in between. Germline V gene lookup returns CDR1 MGHDK and CDR2 SYGVNS. The CDR3 bases are TGTGCCAGCAGTCTTAGCGAAGCGGGAATCTATGGCTACACCTTC. Translation gives CASSLSEAGIYGYTF.

The table lists this clone with a count of one. The chain has TRBV19 and TRBJ2-7, with D possibly matching TRBD1 (6 bases). The V and J ends lost 4 bases and 2 bases respectively, with 15 bases between them. The germline V gene has CDR1 LNHDA and CDR2 SQIVND (reference sequence). This CDR3 contains 15 residues. The CDR3 loop reads CASSTNRDGAYEQYF. CDR3 DNA: TGTGCCAGTAGTACGAACAGGGACGGGGCCTACGAGCAGTACTTC.